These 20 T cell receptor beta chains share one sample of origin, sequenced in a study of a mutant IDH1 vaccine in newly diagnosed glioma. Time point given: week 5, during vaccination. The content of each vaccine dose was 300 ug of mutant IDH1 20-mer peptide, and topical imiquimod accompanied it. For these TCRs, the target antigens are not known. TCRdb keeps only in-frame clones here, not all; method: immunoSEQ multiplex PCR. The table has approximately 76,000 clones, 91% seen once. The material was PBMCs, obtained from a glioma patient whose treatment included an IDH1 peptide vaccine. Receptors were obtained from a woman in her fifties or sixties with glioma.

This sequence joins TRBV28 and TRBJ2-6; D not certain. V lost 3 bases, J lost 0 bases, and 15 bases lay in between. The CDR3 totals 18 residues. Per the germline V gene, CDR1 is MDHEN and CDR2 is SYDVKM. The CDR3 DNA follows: TGTGCCAGCAGTTTCGAGGACCTTACTCGCTCTGGGGCCAACGTCCTGACTTTC. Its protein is CASSFEDLTRSGANVLTF. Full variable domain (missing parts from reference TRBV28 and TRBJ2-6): DVKVTQSSRYLVKRTGEKVFLECVQDMDHENMFWYRQDPGLGLRLIYFSYDVKMKEKGDIPEGYSVSREKKERFSLILESASTNQTSMYLCASSFEDLTRSGANVLTFGAGSRLTVL.

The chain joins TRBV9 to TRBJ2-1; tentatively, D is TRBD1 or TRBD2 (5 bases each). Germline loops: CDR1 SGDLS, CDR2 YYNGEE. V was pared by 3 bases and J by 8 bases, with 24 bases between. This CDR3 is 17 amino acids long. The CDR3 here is CASSEDSPRELGHEQFF. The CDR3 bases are TGTGCCAGCAGCGAGGACTCCCCCAGGGAGCTGGGGCATGAGCAGTTCTTC.

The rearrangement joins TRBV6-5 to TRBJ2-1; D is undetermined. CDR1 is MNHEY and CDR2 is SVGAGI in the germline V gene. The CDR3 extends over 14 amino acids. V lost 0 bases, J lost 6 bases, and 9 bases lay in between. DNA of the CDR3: TGTGCCAGCAGTTACTCGATCTCGGGCAATGAGCAGTTCTTC. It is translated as CASSYSISGNEQFF.

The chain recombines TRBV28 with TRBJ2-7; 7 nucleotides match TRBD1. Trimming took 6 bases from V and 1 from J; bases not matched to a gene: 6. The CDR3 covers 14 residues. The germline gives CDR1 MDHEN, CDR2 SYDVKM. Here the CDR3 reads CASSNLDRSYEQYF. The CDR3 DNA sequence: TGTGCCAGCAGCAACCTGGACAGGTCCTACGAGCAGTACTTC.

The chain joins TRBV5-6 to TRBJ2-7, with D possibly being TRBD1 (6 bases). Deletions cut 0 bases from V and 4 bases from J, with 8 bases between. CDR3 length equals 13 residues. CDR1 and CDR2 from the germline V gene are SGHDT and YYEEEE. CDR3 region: CASSLGGHYEQYF. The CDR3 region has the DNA TGTGCCAGCAGCTTGGGGGGGCATTACGAGCAGTACTTC.

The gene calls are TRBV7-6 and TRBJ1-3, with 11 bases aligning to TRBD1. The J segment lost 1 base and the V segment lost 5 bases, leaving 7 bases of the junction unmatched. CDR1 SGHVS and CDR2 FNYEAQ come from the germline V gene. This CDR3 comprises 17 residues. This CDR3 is CASSPGQGAFSGNTIYF. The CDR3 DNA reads TGTGCCAGCAGCCCCGGACAGGGGGCCTTTTCTGGAAACACCATATATTTT.

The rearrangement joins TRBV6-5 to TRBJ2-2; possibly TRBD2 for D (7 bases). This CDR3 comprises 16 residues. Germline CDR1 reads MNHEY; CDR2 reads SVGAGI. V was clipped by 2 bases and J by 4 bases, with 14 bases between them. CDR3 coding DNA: TGTGCCAGCAGTTACGGGGTGCGGGGGCGCACCGGGGAGCTGTTTTTT. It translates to CASSYGVRGRTGELFF.

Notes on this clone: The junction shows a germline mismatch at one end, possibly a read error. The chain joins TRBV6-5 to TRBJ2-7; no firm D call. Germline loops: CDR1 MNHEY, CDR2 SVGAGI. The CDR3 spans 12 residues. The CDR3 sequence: CAISAIDYEQYF. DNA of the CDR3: TGTGCCATCAGTGCTATCGACTACGAGCAGTACTTC.

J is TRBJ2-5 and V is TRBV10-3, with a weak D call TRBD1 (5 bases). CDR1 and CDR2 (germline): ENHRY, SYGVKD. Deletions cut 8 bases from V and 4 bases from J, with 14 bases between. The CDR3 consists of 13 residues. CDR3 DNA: TGTGCCATCCGCAGGGATATAGGAGAGACCCAGTACTTC. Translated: CAIRRDIGETQYF.

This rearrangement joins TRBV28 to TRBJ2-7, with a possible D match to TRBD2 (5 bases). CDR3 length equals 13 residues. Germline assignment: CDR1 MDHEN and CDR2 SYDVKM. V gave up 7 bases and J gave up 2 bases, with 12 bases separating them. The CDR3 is CASTLEGTYEQYF. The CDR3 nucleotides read TGTGCCAGCACTCTTGAGGGAACCTACGAGCAGTACTTC.

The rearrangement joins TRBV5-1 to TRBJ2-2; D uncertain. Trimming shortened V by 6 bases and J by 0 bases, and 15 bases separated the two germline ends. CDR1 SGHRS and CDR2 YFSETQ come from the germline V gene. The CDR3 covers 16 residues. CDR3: CASTPGSTTNTGELFF. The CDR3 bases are TGCGCCAGCACCCCGGGTTCTACCACGAACACCGGGGAGCTGTTTTTT.

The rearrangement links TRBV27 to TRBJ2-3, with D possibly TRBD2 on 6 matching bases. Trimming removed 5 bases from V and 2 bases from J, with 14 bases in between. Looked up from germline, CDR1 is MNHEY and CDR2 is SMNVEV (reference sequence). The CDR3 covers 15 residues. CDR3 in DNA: TGTGCCAGCAGTCCCTGGACTACTATCACAGATACGCAGTATTTT. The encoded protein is CASSPWTTITDTQYF.

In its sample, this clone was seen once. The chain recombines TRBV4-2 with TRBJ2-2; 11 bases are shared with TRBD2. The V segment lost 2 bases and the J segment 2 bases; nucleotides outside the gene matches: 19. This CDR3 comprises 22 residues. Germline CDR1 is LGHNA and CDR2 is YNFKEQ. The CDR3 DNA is TGTGCCAGCAGCCAACTTTTCGTCCAGGGTGGGACTAGCGGCTTTAACACCGGGGAGCTGTTTTTT. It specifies CASSQLFVQGGTSGFNTGELFF.

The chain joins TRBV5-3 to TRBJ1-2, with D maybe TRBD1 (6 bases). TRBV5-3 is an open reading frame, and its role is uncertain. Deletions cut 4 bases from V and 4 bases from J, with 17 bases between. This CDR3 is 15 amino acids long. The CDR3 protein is CARSQTGLGGYGYTF. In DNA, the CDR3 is TGTGCCAGAAGCCAGACAGGCCTAGGGGGCTATGGCTACACCTTC.

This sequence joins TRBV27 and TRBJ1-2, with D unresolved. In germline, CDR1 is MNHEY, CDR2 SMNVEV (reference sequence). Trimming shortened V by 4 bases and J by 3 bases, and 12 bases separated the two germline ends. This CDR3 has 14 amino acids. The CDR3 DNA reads TGTGCCAGCAGTTACTCTGAGGGAGACTATGGCTACACCTTC. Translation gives CASSYSEGDYGYTF.

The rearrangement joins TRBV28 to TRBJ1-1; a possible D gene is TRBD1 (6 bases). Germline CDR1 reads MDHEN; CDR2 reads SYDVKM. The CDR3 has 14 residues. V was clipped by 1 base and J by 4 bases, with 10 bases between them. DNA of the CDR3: TGTGCCAGCAGTTTATCCAGGGGAGGCACTGAAGCTTTCTTT. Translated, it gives CASSLSRGGTEAFF.

CDR3 nucleotide sequence: TGTGCCAGCAGTTTATCCCCCAGACTCTACGAGCAGTACTTC. As protein: CASSLSPRLYEQYF. The rearrangement links TRBV27 to TRBJ2-7; D gene uncertain. Germline V gene sequence: CDR1 MNHEY, CDR2 SMNVEV (reference sequence). The V and J ends lost 0 bases and 3 bases respectively, with 9 bases between them. The CDR3 contains 14 residues.

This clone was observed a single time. The CDR3: CASRGFYGYTF. CDR3 coding DNA: TGTGCCAGCAGGGGGTTCTATGGCTACACCTTC. This chain links TRBV28 with TRBJ1-2; D gene ambiguous. The CDR3 consists of 11 residues. Trimming took 6 bases from V and 4 from J, leaving 6 bases between them. Germline V gene lookup returns CDR1 MDHEN and CDR2 SYDVKM.

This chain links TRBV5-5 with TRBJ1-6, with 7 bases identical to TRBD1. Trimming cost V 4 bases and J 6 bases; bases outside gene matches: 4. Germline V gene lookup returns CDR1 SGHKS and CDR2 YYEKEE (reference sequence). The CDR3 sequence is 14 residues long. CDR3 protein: CASSLTGINSPLHF. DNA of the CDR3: TGTGCCAGCAGCCTGACAGGGATTAATTCACCCCTCCACTTT.

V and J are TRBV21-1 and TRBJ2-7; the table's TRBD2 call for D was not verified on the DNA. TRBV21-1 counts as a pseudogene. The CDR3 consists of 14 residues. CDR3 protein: CASSNASGVHEQYF. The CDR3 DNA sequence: TGTGCCAGCAGCAACGCGTCCGGGGTCCACGAGCAGTACTTC.